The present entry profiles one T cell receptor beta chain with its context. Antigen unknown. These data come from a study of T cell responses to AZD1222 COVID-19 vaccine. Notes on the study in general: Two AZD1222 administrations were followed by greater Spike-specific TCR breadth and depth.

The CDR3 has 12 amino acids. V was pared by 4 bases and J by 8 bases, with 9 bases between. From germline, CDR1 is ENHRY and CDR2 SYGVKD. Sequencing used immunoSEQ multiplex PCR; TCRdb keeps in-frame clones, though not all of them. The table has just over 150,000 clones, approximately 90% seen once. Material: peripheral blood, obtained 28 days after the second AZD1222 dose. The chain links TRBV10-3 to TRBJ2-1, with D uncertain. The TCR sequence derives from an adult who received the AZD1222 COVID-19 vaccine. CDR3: CAISGSEYEQFF. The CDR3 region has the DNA TGTGCCATCAGTGGATCAGAATATGAGCAGTTCTTC.